This T cell receptor beta chain was sequenced for a study of OX40 agonist ivuxolimab in advanced cancers. In the study overall: Each dose-escalation patient presented with hepatocellular carcinoma, melanoma, renal cell or head and neck cancer.

Germline V gene lookup returns CDR1 SGHRS and CDR2 YFSETQ. This CDR3 region has 17 residues. Unmatched junction bases numbered 12, after V lost 4 bases and J lost 3 bases. Sequenced by immunoSEQ multiplex PCR; TCRdb stores in-frame clones only, minus some. This table holds about 80,000 clones, around 90% found once. Study-level results: Dosing at 0.1 to 3.0 mg/kg was accompanied by clonal expansion of CD4+ and CD8+ blood T cells by week 6.

Concerning this clone itself: Its antigen is not identified.

V gene TRBV5-1 combines with J gene TRBJ1-3; 8 nucleotides line up with TRBD1. The receptor comes from an adult with an advanced solid tumor such as melanoma, head and neck, liver or kidney cancer. Sequences were derived from CD4+ or CD8+ T cells sorted from blood, sampled in a trial of the OX40 agonist ivuxolimab. Written as DNA, the CDR3 is TGCGCCAGCAGCACCGAGCCCAGGGGGCAAAGTGGAAACACCATATATTTT. It encodes CASSTEPRGQSGNTIYF.